This T cell receptor (beta chain) is from a study of control samples from healthy donors and cancer patients. This clone has just a few counts. This CDR3 contains 13 residues. V lost 1 base, J lost 6 bases, and 13 bases lay in between. The V gene's germline CDR1 is SQVTM and CDR2 ANQGSEA. Assay used: immunoSEQ multiplex PCR; TCRdb lists only in-frame clones, some missing. The repertoire holds 150,000 to 200,000 clones, less than 95% seen once, with 11% to 15% in the top ten. The chain links TRBV29-1 to TRBJ2-7, with a possible D match to TRBD1 (5 bases). Sequencing was performed on PBMCs. The source of this sequence is a man between 60 and 75 years old with colorectal cancer. The CDR3 region has the DNA TGCAGCGTTGAAGGGCAGGGTACCCTCGAGCAGTACTTC. Amino acid sequence: CSVEGQGTLEQYF.